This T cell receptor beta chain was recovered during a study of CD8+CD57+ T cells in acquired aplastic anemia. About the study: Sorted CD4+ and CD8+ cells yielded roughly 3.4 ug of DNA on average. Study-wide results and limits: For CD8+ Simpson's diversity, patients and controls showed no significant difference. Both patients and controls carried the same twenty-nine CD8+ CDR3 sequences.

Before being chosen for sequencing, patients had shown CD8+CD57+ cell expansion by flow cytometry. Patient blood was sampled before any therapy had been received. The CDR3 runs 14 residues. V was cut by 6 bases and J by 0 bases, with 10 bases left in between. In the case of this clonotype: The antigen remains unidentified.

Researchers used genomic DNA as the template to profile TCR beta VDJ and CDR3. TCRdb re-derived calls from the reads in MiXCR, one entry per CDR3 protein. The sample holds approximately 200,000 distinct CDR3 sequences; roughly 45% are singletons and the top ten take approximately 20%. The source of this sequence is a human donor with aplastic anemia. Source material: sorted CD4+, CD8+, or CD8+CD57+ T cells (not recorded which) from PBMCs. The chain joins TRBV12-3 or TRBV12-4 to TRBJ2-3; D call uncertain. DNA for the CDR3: TGTGCCAGCAGCCTTGGGGTTAGCACAGATACGCAGTATTTT. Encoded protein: CASSLGVSTDTQYF.